These 14 T cell receptor beta chains originate from one sample sequenced in a study of T cell responses to AZD1222 COVID-19 vaccine. The protocol was immunoSEQ multiplex PCR, while the TCRdb copy is restricted to in-frame clones and leaves out a portion. The sample carries 250,000 to 300,000 clones, almost 95% recorded once. The source material was peripheral blood, sampled 28 days after the second AZD1222 dose. These receptors were collected from an adult who received the AZD1222 COVID-19 vaccine.

The chain uses TRBV7-9 and TRBJ2-5; D unresolved. The CDR3 extends over 11 amino acids. Germline V lookup: CDR1 SEHNR, CDR2 FQNEAQ (reference sequence). V was shortened by 5 bases and J by 13 bases, with 14 bases between the two germline ends. This CDR3 reads CASSPLLGSYF. The CDR3 bases are TGTGCCAGCAGCCCTTTGCTTGGGTCGTACTTC. Filled out from reference TRBV7-9 and TRBJ2-5, the complete variable domain reads DTGVSQNPRHKITKRGQNVTFRCDPISEHNRLYWYRQTLGQGPEFLTYFQNEAQLEKSRLLSDRFSAERPKGSFSTLEIQRTEQGDSAMYLCASSPLLGSYFGPGTRLLVL.

As regards this clone: The sample has other DNA sequences that encode this CDR3 too. The V and J genes are TRBV3-1 (or the pseudogene TRBV3-2) and TRBJ2-1, with D uncertain. This CDR3 has 13 amino acids. V lost 6 bases to trimming and J lost 7 bases, with 13 bases between them. Germline V CDR1 and CDR2: LGHDT, YNNKEL (reference sequence). The CDR3 is CASSPSLGNEQFF. Here the CDR3 DNA reads TGTGCCAGCAGTCCAAGTCTAGGGAATGAGCAGTTCTTC.

This chain links TRBV28 with TRBJ1-3, with a possible D match to TRBD1 (6 bases). In germline, CDR1 is MDHEN, CDR2 SYDVKM. V dropped 6 bases and J dropped 0 bases, with 18 bases sitting between them. The CDR3 consists of 17 residues. The CDR3 reads CASRTGGSQDSGNTIYF. CDR3 nucleotide sequence: TGTGCCAGCAGAACCGGGGGCAGCCAGGACTCTGGAAACACCATATATTTT.

The J gene is TRBJ1-5, the V gene TRBV28; 7 nucleotides align to TRBD1. CDR1 and CDR2 from the germline V gene are MDHEN and SYDVKM. J was trimmed by 5 bases and V by 1 base; bases with no gene match: 8. CDR3 length: 16 residues. The CDR3 reads CASSLLGTELYQPQHF. CDR3 coding DNA: TGTGCCAGCAGTTTATTAGGGACAGAACTTTATCAGCCCCAGCATTTT.

This CDR3 is CASSPEGFEQYF. The DNA for the CDR3 is TGTGCCAGCTCACCAGAAGGGTTCGAGCAGTACTTC. The V gene is TRBV18, the J gene TRBJ2-7; D is undetermined. The CDR3 is 12 amino acids. CDR1 and CDR2 (germline): KGHSH, LQKENI. Trimming took off 2 bases at V and 6 bases at J, with 8 bases between the two ends.

The chain recombines TRBV28 with TRBJ1-2; perhaps TRBD1 as D (5 bases). This CDR3 comprises 14 residues. The germline V and J ends were trimmed by 3 bases and 6 bases, with 14 bases remaining between them. Germline V gives CDR1 MDHEN, CDR2 SYDVKM. CDR3 amino acids: CASSLNQGLDGYTF. The DNA for the CDR3 is TGTGCCAGCAGTTTGAATCAGGGCCTCGATGGCTACACCTTC.

This chain connects TRBV9 to TRBJ2-3; 9 bases agree with TRBD2. Germline values: CDR1 SGDLS, CDR2 YYNGEE. CDR3 length: 15 amino acids. V gave up 2 bases and J gave up 3 bases; unmatched junction bases: 4. The CDR3 bases are TGTGCCAGCAGCGTGCTTAGCGGGAGAACAGATACGCAGTATTTT. It specifies CASSVLSGRTDTQYF.

The chain joins TRBV6-1 to TRBJ1-2, with 7 bases identical to TRBD1. Germline V lookup: CDR1 MNHNS, CDR2 SASEGT. V shed 1 base, J shed 5 bases, and the junction held 4 bases outside the gene matches. The CDR3 is 14 residues long. CDR3 amino acids: CASSEDYRGYGYTF. DNA for the CDR3: TGTGCCAGCAGTGAAGACTACAGGGGATATGGCTACACCTTC.

The chain combines TRBV4-3 with TRBJ2-5; possible D gene TRBD1, 5 bases. With 0 bases removed from V and 5 bases from J, the gap between germline ends came to 13 bases. The CDR3 has 15 residues. Per germline, CDR1 LGHNA and CDR2 YSLEER. CDR3 DNA sequence: TGCGCCAGCAGCCAAGATCATGGGGCAGGGGAGACCCAGTACTTC. As protein: CASSQDHGAGETQYF.

V and J are TRBV27 and TRBJ1-5, with a weak D call TRBD1 (5 bases). Germline V lookup: CDR1 MNHEY, CDR2 SMNVEV (reference sequence). The V end was cut by 8 bases, the J end by 2 bases, with 13 bases between. CDR3 length: 14 residues. The CDR3, as DNA: TGTGCCAGCGCCGGGACGGGGGGCAATCAGCCCCAGCATTTT. It specifies CASAGTGGNQPQHF.

V gene TRBV15 combines with J gene TRBJ2-1, with D unresolved. Germline CDR1 is LNHNV and CDR2 is YYDKDF (reference sequence). The length of the CDR3 is 16 residues. The germline V and J ends were trimmed by 0 bases and 0 bases, with 9 bases remaining between them. CDR3 DNA sequence: TGTGCCACCAGCAGAGACGAGGAGAGCTCCTACAATGAGCAGTTCTTC. Protein: CATSRDEESSYNEQFF.

The V and J genes are TRBV28 and TRBJ2-2, with 8 bases fitting TRBD1. The length of the CDR3 is 15 residues. V dropped 6 bases and J dropped 4; count of bases not matched to a gene: 7. Germline values: CDR1 MDHEN, CDR2 SYDVKM. CDR3 nucleotides: TGTGCCAGCAGCCCAGGGGGCTCGGGCACCGGGGAGCTGTTTTTT. Translation: CASSPGGSGTGELFF.

Points on this clone: Distinct nucleotide sequences in the sample also encode this CDR3. This chain connects TRBV5-1 to TRBJ1-1, with D hard to call. The CDR3 has 14 amino acids. Germline CDR1 SGHRS, CDR2 YFSETQ. V was trimmed by 0 bases and J by 0 bases, leaving 6 bases between them. In DNA, the CDR3 is TGCGCCAGCAGCTTGGGCAGTCTGAACACTGAAGCTTTCTTT. Encoded protein: CASSLGSLNTEAFF.

This clone was observed once. The rearrangement joins TRBV6-7 to TRBJ2-2, with D uncertain. TRBV6-7 counts as an open reading frame of uncertain function. The CDR3 is 13 amino acids. Between the trimmed V and J ends, which lost 0 bases and 8 bases, there was a span of 7 bases. CDR3: CASSYSRVGELFF. The CDR3, as DNA: TGTGCCAGCAGTTACTCTCGAGTGGGGGAGCTGTTTTTT.